One and the same sample provided the 6 T cell receptor beta chains below, sequenced in a study of OX40 agonist ivuxolimab in advanced cancers. Using immunoSEQ multiplex PCR, the repertoire was profiled, and TCRdb retains in-frame clones only, with some absent. This table has almost 80,000 clones, 84% appearing once. The sample consisted of CD4+ or CD8+ T cells sorted from blood, taken in a trial of the OX40 agonist ivuxolimab. These receptors originate from an adult with an advanced solid tumor such as melanoma, head and neck, liver or kidney cancer.

The chain employs TRBV30 and TRBJ1-3; no firm D call. Trimming cost V 1 base and J 0 bases, with 7 bases left between them. The CDR3 extends over 14 amino acids. From germline, CDR1 is GTSNPN and CDR2 SVGIG (reference sequence). CDR3 sequence reads: CAWSGRSSGNTIYF. For the CDR3, the DNA is TGTGCCTGGAGTGGACGGTCCTCTGGAAACACCATATATTTT.

The gene calls are TRBV29-1 and TRBJ2-5; D perhaps matches TRBD2 (5 bases). The CDR3 loop spans 13 amino acids. Germline loops: CDR1 SQVTM, CDR2 ANQGSEA. V was clipped by 7 bases and J by 4 bases, with 16 bases between them. The CDR3 DNA is TGCAGCGCCAGGTCCGGGATGGGAGAGACCCAGTACTTC. Its translation is CSARSGMGETQYF.

This clone occurred a few times. V is TRBV15 and J is TRBJ2-5; possible D gene TRBD2, 5 bases. With 1 base removed from V and 5 bases from J, the gap between germline ends came to 14 bases. Germline V CDR1 and CDR2: LNHNV, YYDKDF (reference sequence). CDR3 length: 15 residues. This CDR3 reads CATSRVGLLGETQYF. In nucleotides, the CDR3 is TGTGCCACCAGCAGAGTCGGACTCTTGGGGGAGACCCAGTACTTC.

This sequence joins TRBV11-2 and TRBJ1-1; weak D call: TRBD1 (5 bases). V was clipped by 2 bases and J by 3 bases, with 10 bases between them. Germline CDR1 and CDR2: SGHAT and FQNNGV. This CDR3 spans 14 amino acids. The DNA for the CDR3 is TGTGCCAGCAGCTTAAGGGGAAGGGACACTGAAGCTTTCTTT. The encoded protein is CASSLRGRDTEAFF. The full variable domain, rest sourced from reference TRBV11-2 and TRBJ1-1, is EAGVAQSPRYKIIEKRQSVAFWCNPISGHATLYWYQQILGQGPKLLIQFQNNGVVDDSQLPKDRFSAERLKGVDSTLKIQPAKLEDSAVYLCASSLRGRDTEAFFGQGTRLTVV.

V usage is TRBV2 and J usage is TRBJ2-7; the D is unclear. V lost 0 bases, J lost 4 bases, and 4 bases lay in between. Looked up from germline, CDR1 is SNHLY and CDR2 is FYNNEI. The CDR3 is 12 residues long. The CDR3 DNA sequence: TGTGCCAGCAGTGAAGCAACGTACGAGCAGTACTTC. Protein: CASSEATYEQYF.

The genes are TRBV7-9 and TRBJ1-1; TRBD1 matches 9 bases. Unmatched junction bases numbered 7, after V lost 0 bases and J lost 5 bases. The CDR3 covers 16 residues. Looked up from germline, CDR1 is SEHNR and CDR2 is FQNEAQ (reference sequence). The CDR3 spells CASSLASGTGWTEAFF. The DNA for the CDR3 is TGTGCCAGCAGCTTAGCTTCAGGGACAGGGTGGACTGAAGCTTTCTTT.